The 29 T cell receptor beta chains reported below all come from one sample, sequenced in a study. Each CDR3 protein is one row after TCRdb ran MiXCR on the reads. The data hold over 14,000 distinct CDR3 sequences, with around 32% observed a single time. Sequencing was performed on blood. The receptor set was obtained from a human donor.

This clonotype was recorded at least ten times. The V call is TRBV5-1, the J call TRBJ2-1; 12 nucleotides agree with TRBD1. CDR1 SGHRS and CDR2 YFSETQ come from the germline V gene. With 3 bases clipped from V and 6 bases from J, the junction kept 4 bases outside the gene matches. This CDR3 region has 15 residues. This chain's CDR3 is CASSSGDRGRNEQFF. CDR3 DNA sequence: TGCGCCAGCAGCTCCGGGGACAGGGGGCGCAATGAGCAGTTCTTC.

This clonotype was counted ten times or more. The genes are TRBV29-1 and TRBJ2-1; D ambiguous. Germline V gene data show CDR1 as SQVTM and CDR2 as ANQGSEA. The CDR3 sequence is 13 residues long. Deletions cut 5 bases from V and 0 bases from J, with 8 bases between. CDR3 sequence reads: CSVLSFSYNEQFF. For the CDR3, the DNA is TGCAGCGTTTTGAGTTTCTCCTACAATGAGCAGTTCTTC.

This chain uses TRBV18 with TRBJ2-3; 8 bases fit TRBD2. CDR1 and CDR2 (germline): KGHSH, LQKENI. CDR3 length: 14 amino acids. Unmatched junction bases numbered 0, after V lost 0 bases and J lost 4 bases. The CDR3 loop reads CASSPPGLADTQYF. The DNA of the CDR3 is TGTGCCAGCTCACCACCGGGACTAGCAGATACGCAGTATTTT.

By share, this clonotype ranks as medium-sized. This rearrangement joins TRBV29-1 to TRBJ2-5; tentatively, D is TRBD1 (5 bases). The CDR3 consists of 12 residues. Germline V gene data show CDR1 as SQVTM and CDR2 as ANQGSEA. V lost 4 bases and J lost 5, with 11 bases in between. CDR3 sequence: CSVGSAGETQYF. CDR3 nucleotides: TGCAGCGTTGGGAGCGCAGGGGAGACCCAGTACTTC. Supplemented by reference TRBV29-1 and TRBJ2-5, the full variable domain reads SAVISQKPSRDICQRGTSLTIQCQVDSQVTMMFWYRQQPGQSLTLIATANQGSEATYESGFVIDKFPISRPNLTFSTLTVSNMSPEDSSIYLCSVGSAGETQYFGPGTRLLVL.

The CDR3 loop is CASSFNRSEQFF. Written as DNA, the CDR3 is TGTGCCAGCAGCTTCAATCGGAGTGAGCAGTTCTTC. This rearrangement joins TRBV7-2 to TRBJ2-1; D is ambiguous. CDR1 SGHTA and CDR2 FQGNSA come from the germline V gene. Trimming cost V 3 bases and J 9 bases, with 9 bases left between them. The CDR3 runs to 12 residues.

Comment on this clonotype: A much larger clone differs by one base, so this may be a read error. V usage is TRBV18 and J usage is TRBJ1-4; weak D call: TRBD1 (6 bases). The CDR3 has 14 amino acids. V lost 6 bases and J 7 bases, leaving 15 bases between the germline ends. From germline, CDR1 is KGHSH and CDR2 LQKENI. Here the CDR3 DNA reads TGTGCCAGCTCCCCCGGGGGGGCGAGTGAAAAACTGTTTTTT. Translated, it gives CASSPGGASEKLFF. The full variable domain, completed using reference TRBV18 and TRBJ1-4, is NAGVMQNPRHLVRRRGQEARLRCSPMKGHSHVYWYRQLPEEGLKFMVYLQKENIIDESGMPKERFSAEFPKEGPSILRIQQVVRGDSAAYFCASSPGGASEKLFFGSGTQLSVL.

On this clonotype: A read error is possible here, since a much larger clone lies one base away. Likely a read error: the CDR3 ends without its conserved phenylalanine or tryptophan. The chain combines TRBV4-3 with TRBJ2-1, with a weak D call TRBD2 (6 bases). Germline-derived CDR1 and CDR2 are LGHNA and YSLEER. Deletions cut 1 base from V and 7 bases from J, with 17 bases between. The CDR3 length is 16 residues. The CDR3 protein is CASSQADGRAGNEQFV. The CDR3 coding sequence is TGCGCCAGCAGCCAAGCGGACGGGAGAGCAGGAAATGAGCAGTTCGTC.

The rearrangement links TRBV11-2 to TRBJ2-7; 10 bases map to TRBD2. The CDR3 is made up of 16 amino acids. Looked up from germline, CDR1 is SGHAT and CDR2 is FQNNGV. With 5 bases clipped from V and 1 base from J, the junction kept 8 bases outside the gene matches. The CDR3 loop is CASSQDMTSGSYEQYF. CDR3 sequence (DNA): TGTGCCAGCAGCCAAGATATGACTAGCGGGTCCTACGAGCAGTACTTC.

This clonotype was seen ten or more times. The rearrangement uses TRBV20-1 and TRBJ2-7, with TRBD2 identical over 10 bases. This CDR3 comprises 14 residues. Germline-derived CDR1 and CDR2 are DFQATT and SNEGSKA (reference sequence). V gave up 6 bases and J gave up 3 bases; unmatched junction bases: 8. CDR3 protein: CSARPSGSFYEQYF. The CDR3 nucleotides read TGCAGTGCAAGACCTAGCGGGAGTTTCTACGAGCAGTACTTC.

This sequence joins TRBV29-1 and TRBJ2-1; 7 bases are a match to TRBD2. V shed 1 base and J 6 bases; nucleotides not matched to a gene: 0. The CDR3 length is 12 residues. Per the germline V gene, CDR1 is SQVTM and CDR2 is ANQGSEA. In DNA, the CDR3 is TGCAGCGTTGAAGGCGGGAGCAATGAGCAGTTCTTC. It encodes CSVEGGSNEQFF.

This clonotype came up many times. The V gene is TRBV4-3, the J gene TRBJ1-1, with D possibly matching TRBD1 (6 bases). Germline V gene sequence: CDR1 LGHNA, CDR2 YSLEER. With 0 bases removed from V and 1 base from J, the gap between germline ends came to 12 bases. The CDR3 has 16 amino acids. CDR3 protein: CASSQDAAGANTEAFF. The CDR3, as DNA: TGCGCCAGCAGCCAAGATGCGGCAGGGGCGAACACTGAAGCTTTCTTT.

This chain connects TRBV4-3 to TRBJ2-1; D perhaps matches TRBD2 (5 bases). The CDR3 covers 16 residues. Germline V lookup: CDR1 LGHNA, CDR2 YSLEER. Trimming cost V 2 bases and J 1 base, with 12 bases left between them. The CDR3 reads CASSQSPGISYNEQFF. CDR3 DNA: TGCGCCAGCAGCCAAAGCCCCGGGATTTCCTACAATGAGCAGTTCTTC.

Comment on this clonotype: Since a much larger clone is just one base distant, this may be a read error. CDR3 sequence: CASSQGGGSFHLGHEQYF. Written as DNA, the CDR3 is TGTGCCAGCAGCCAAGGAGGGGGGAGTTTTCACCTTGGTCATGAGCAGTACTTC. The V gene is TRBV4-2, the J gene TRBJ2-7; D may match TRBD1 or TRBD2 (6 bases each). In germline, CDR1 is LGHNA, CDR2 YNFKEQ. The CDR3 runs to 18 residues. V was shortened by 1 base and J by 7 bases, with 26 bases between the two germline ends.

The DNA of the CDR3 is TGTGCCAGCAGCCAGGCTGGGACAGGGGGGTACCAAGAGACCCAGTACTTC. Translating gives CASSQAGTGGYQETQYF. The chain has TRBV4-2 and TRBJ2-5; 11 nucleotides agree with TRBD1. CDR1 and CDR2 from the germline V gene are LGHNA and YNFKEQ. Germline trimming cut 3 bases from V and 0 bases from J; bases unmatched to any gene: 6. This CDR3 is built from 17 residues.

This clonotype was found many times. The chain carries TRBV7-3 and TRBJ1-3; 8 bases are shared with TRBD1. Trimming removed 0 bases from V and 2 bases from J; junction bases left unmatched: 3. The V gene's germline CDR1 is SGHTA and CDR2 FQGTGA. The CDR3 has 16 residues. The CDR3 loop is CASSLTGQGAGNTIYF. CDR3 DNA sequence: TGTGCCAGCAGCTTAACCGGACAGGGCGCTGGAAACACCATATATTTT.

This clonotype was counted once. The V gene is TRBV5-1, the J gene TRBJ1-1; D might be TRBD1 (6 bases). Trimming stripped 9 bases from V and 1 base from J, with 43 bases between. Germline V gene sequence: CDR1 SGHRS, CDR2 YFSETQ. The CDR3 extends over 23 amino acids. The CDR3, as DNA: TGCGCCATGGAGGGGCTGTTTTTGTACAAAGCTGTAACATTGTGGGGACAGAACACTGAAGCTTTCTTT. This gives the protein CAMEGLFLYKAVTLWGQNTEAFF.

At least ten counts were recorded for this clonotype. This chain connects TRBV5-1 to TRBJ2-1; TRBD1 matches at 9 bases. The CDR3 runs 16 residues. Trimming took 4 bases from V and 1 from J; bases not matched to a gene: 6. Germline CDR1 and CDR2: SGHRS and YFSETQ. Written as DNA, the CDR3 is TGCGCCAGCAGCATACGGACAGGGGCGTCCTACAATGAGCAGTTCTTC. As protein: CASSIRTGASYNEQFF. The full variable domain, rest sourced from reference TRBV5-1 and TRBJ2-1, is KAGVTQTPRYLIKTRGQQVTLSCSPISGHRSVSWYQQTPGQGLQFLFEYFSETQRNKGNFPGRFSGRQFSNSRSEMNVSTLELGDSALYLCASSIRTGASYNEQFFGPGTRLTVL.

This clonotype ranks as medium-sized. The rearrangement uses TRBV30 and TRBJ1-2; 8 nucleotides match TRBD1. The length of the CDR3 is 13 residues. The V gene end was trimmed by 1 base and the J gene end by 7 bases; junction bases not matched to a gene: 5. In germline, CDR1 is GTSNPN, CDR2 SVGIG (reference sequence). CDR3 nucleotide sequence: TGTGCCTGGAGTGCCCAGGGGGCGCTTGGCTACACCTTC. The encoded protein is CAWSAQGALGYTF.

This clonotype has a count of ten or more. The chain recombines TRBV30 with TRBJ2-1; 8 positions agree with TRBD1. The V gene's germline CDR1 is GTSNPN and CDR2 SVGIG (reference sequence). The CDR3 is 14 amino acids. V lost 4 bases, J lost 3 bases, and 5 bases stayed unmatched. CDR3 bases: TGTGCCTGGAACCTCAGGGGGCTCTACAATGAGCAGTTCTTC. Translating it yields CAWNLRGLYNEQFF.

This clonotype rates as medium-sized (0.01 to 0.1%). The chain recombines TRBV29-1 with TRBJ2-1; D is possibly TRBD2 (5 bases). The CDR3 loop spans 14 amino acids. Trimming removed 6 bases from V and 2 bases from J, with 14 bases in between. CDR1 and CDR2 (germline): SQVTM, ANQGSEA. The DNA of the CDR3 is TGCAGCGTGGAACTAGTGGGCACCTACAATGAGCAGTTCTTC. Translated: CSVELVGTYNEQFF.

This clonotype is classed as medium-sized. The rearrangement links TRBV4-3 to TRBJ2-6; D remains unclear. CDR1 is LGHNA, CDR2 YSLEER, per germline. The CDR3 consists of 17 residues. Trimming removed 0 bases at V and 0 bases at J, with 9 bases between. The CDR3 is CASSQDTSSSGANVLTF. In DNA form, the CDR3 reads TGCGCCAGCAGCCAAGATACAAGCTCCTCTGGGGCCAACGTCCTGACTTTC.

Concerning this clonotype itself: A much more abundant neighbour one base away suggests this may be a read error. V gene TRBV4-2 combines with J gene TRBJ2-7, with TRBD2 matching 9 bases. The V gene's germline CDR1 is LGHNA and CDR2 YNFKEQ. V was pared by 7 bases and J by 7 bases, with 11 bases of the junction left unmatched. This CDR3 is 14 amino acids long. Here the CDR3 reads CASKLAGAMNEQYF. The DNA for the CDR3 is TGTGCCAGCAAATTAGCGGGAGCGATGAATGAGCAGTACTTC.

This chain links TRBV4-1 with TRBJ2-5, with 11 bases lining up with TRBD2. This CDR3 spans 15 amino acids. Germline assignment: CDR1 MGHRA and CDR2 YSYEKL. Trimming at V came to 4 bases and at J to 0 bases, leaving 1 base not matched to a gene. CDR3 DNA: TGCGCCAGCAGCCCGGGACTAGCGGACCAAGAGACCCAGTACTTC. Translation gives CASSPGLADQETQYF.

V and J are TRBV20-1 and TRBJ2-7, with D perhaps given as TRBD1 or TRBD2 (5 bases each). This CDR3 contains 13 residues. V was shortened by 1 base and J by 2 bases, with 9 bases between the two germline ends. CDR1 and CDR2 (germline): DFQATT, SNEGSKA (reference sequence). The CDR3 DNA reads TGCAGTGCTAGAGCCGGGACCACCTACGAGCAGTACTTC. It is translated as CSARAGTTYEQYF.

About this clonotype itself: A read error is possible here, since a much larger clone lies one base away. V usage is TRBV14 and J usage is TRBJ1-6, with 7 positions matching TRBD1. In germline, CDR1 is SGHDN, CDR2 FVKESK. The CDR3 has 18 amino acids. CDR3 DNA: TGTGCCGGCAGCCAAGACAGACAGGGCAGCTCCTATAATTCACCCCTCCACTTT. Translating it yields CAGSQDRQGSSYNSPLHF.

This clonotype was seen at least ten times. The V call is TRBV4-3, the J call TRBJ1-1; tentative D call: TRBD1 (5 bases). Deletions cut 0 bases from V and 1 base from J, with 9 bases between. Germline loops: CDR1 LGHNA, CDR2 YSLEER. The CDR3 runs 15 residues. The chain's CDR3 is CASSQEGGRNTEAFF. The CDR3, as DNA: TGCGCCAGCAGCCAAGAGGGGGGACGGAACACTGAAGCTTTCTTT.

A single count supports this clonotype. The chain employs TRBV4-1 and TRBJ2-3; 9 bases are a match to TRBD2. This CDR3 is built from 16 residues. V lost 0 bases, J lost 0 bases, and 1 base stayed unmatched. The germline V gene has CDR1 MGHRA and CDR2 YSYEKL. CDR3 in amino acids: CASSQDSGSSTDTQYF. In DNA, the CDR3 is TGCGCCAGCAGCCAAGATAGCGGGAGTAGCACAGATACGCAGTATTTT.

The V gene is TRBV4-3, the J gene TRBJ1-2; 7 nucleotides line up with TRBD1. The CDR3 runs to 14 residues. After removal of 3 bases from V and 4 bases from J, the junction contained 5 bases not matched to a gene. Germline V CDR1 and CDR2: LGHNA, YSLEER. The chain's CDR3 is CASSQTTGLYGYTF. Written as DNA, the CDR3 is TGCGCCAGCAGCCAGACGACAGGGCTCTATGGCTACACCTTC.

This clonotype is medium-sized within its sample. The J gene is TRBJ1-5, the V gene TRBV18; 10 bases agree with TRBD1. The CDR3 runs 17 residues. The ends lost 3 bases at V and 6 bases at J; junction bases unmatched: 11. Germline V gene data show CDR1 as KGHSH and CDR2 as LQKENI. For the CDR3, the DNA is TGTGCCAGCTCACCTACTCCTCCGGGACAGGGGTTTCAGCCCCAGCATTTT. As protein: CASSPTPPGQGFQPQHF.